Included here is one TCR beta chain sequence, with context. Pregnancy or lactation, uncontrolled infections and other autoimmune diseases were grounds for excluding patients. This CDR3 region has 13 residues. Losses at the gene ends were 2 bases for V and 11 bases for J; bases not matched to a gene: 7. CDR1 is MNHEY, CDR2 SVGAGI, per germline. These data belong to a study of Graves' ophthalmopathy and Graves' hyperthyroidism. Scientists amplified the TCR beta CDR3 regions from RNA transcripts. RT-PCR in the first round used HTBI primers; a second-round multiplex PCR followed. TCRdb reanalysed the multiplex PCR reads using MiXCR and keeps one entry per CDR3 protein. The sample records over a million distinct CDR3 sequences, about two fifths being singletons.

This TCR was recovered from an adult man with Graves' hyperthyroidism. The chain is built from TRBV6-5 and TRBJ1-1; 8 bases agree with TRBD1. The sample was peripheral blood or thyroid tissue (not recorded which). CDR3 sequence reads: CASSYRGRGPAFF. DNA of the CDR3: TGTGCCAGCAGTTACCGGGGCAGGGGGCCTGCTTTCTTT.